This T cell receptor beta chain was identified in a study of cytomegalovirus exposure and HLA in healthy donors. Broader study findings: Most TCRs appeared rarely, but some public TCRs recurred in many donors. Some TCR beta chains (164 of them) were listed as cytomegalovirus-associated. When a later analysis was performed, an Asian-associated ancestry cluster reportedly had fewer N-insertions than the 666-donor mean. An analysis that was carried out later associated some 17,000 TCR beta sequences with HLA alleles at 0.05 false discovery rate.

The PCR made use of 60 Vbeta and 13 Jbeta primers. Generated by immunoSEQ multiplex PCR, the TCRdb table keeps only in-frame clones and is missing some. The sample yields 200,000 or so clones, 87% seen once. In the case of this clone: Antigen: not known.

The germline V gene encodes CDR1 SEHNR and CDR2 FQNEAQ (reference sequence). The CDR3 spans 16 residues. V shed 1 base, J shed 6 bases, and the junction held 9 bases outside the gene matches. J is TRBJ1-5 and V is TRBV7-9; 7 positions agree with TRBD1. Sequenced input: PBMCs. The receptor comes from a girl under three years old in good health and CMV-seronegative. CDR3 DNA sequence: TGTGCCAGCAGCTTAGACTTAGTGACAGGGAGTCAGCCCCAGCATTTT. It yields the protein CASSLDLVTGSQPQHF.